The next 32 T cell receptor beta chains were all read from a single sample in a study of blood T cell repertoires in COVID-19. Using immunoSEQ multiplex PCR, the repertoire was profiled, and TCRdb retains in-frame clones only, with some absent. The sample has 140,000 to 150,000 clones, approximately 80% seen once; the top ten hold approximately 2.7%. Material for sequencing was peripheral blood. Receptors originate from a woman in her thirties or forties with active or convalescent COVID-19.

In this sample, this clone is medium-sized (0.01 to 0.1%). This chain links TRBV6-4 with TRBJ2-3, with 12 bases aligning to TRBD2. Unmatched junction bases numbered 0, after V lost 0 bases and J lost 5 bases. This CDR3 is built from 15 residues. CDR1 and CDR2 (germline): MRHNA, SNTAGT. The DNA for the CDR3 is TGTGCCAGCAGTGACTCGACTAGCGGGGGAGATACGCAGTATTTT. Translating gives CASSDSTSGGDTQYF.

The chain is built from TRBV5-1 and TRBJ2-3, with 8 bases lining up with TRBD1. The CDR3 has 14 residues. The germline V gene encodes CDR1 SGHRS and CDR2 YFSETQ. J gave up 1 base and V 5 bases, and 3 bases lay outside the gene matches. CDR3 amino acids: CASRWTGCTDTQYF. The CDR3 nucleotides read TGCGCCAGCAGGTGGACAGGGTGCACAGATACGCAGTATTTT.

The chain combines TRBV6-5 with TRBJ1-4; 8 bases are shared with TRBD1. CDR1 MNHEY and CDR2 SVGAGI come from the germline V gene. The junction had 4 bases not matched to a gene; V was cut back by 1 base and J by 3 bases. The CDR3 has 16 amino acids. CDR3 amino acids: CASSYYPTGANEKLFF. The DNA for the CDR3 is TGTGCCAGCAGTTACTACCCGACAGGGGCTAATGAAAAACTGTTTTTT.

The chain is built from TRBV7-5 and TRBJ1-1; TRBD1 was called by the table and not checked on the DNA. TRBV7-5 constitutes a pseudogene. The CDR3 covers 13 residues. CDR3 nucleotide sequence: TGTGCCAGAAGCCCAGGGGGCTGGACTGAAGCTTTCTTT. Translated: CARSPGGWTEAFF.

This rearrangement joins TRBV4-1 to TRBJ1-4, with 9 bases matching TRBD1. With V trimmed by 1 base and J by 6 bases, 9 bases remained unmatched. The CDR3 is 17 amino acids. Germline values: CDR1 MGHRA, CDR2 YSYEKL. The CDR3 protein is CASSQASLRDRDEKLFF. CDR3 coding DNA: TGCGCCAGCAGCCAAGCTTCACTAAGGGACAGGGATGAAAAACTGTTTTTT.

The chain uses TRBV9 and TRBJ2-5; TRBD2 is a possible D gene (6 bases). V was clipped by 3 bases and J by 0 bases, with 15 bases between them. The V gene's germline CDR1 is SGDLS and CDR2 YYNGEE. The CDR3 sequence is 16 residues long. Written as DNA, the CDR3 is TGTGCCAGCAGCGCCCCCTCGGGGAGGTACCAAGAGACCCAGTACTTC. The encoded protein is CASSAPSGRYQETQYF.

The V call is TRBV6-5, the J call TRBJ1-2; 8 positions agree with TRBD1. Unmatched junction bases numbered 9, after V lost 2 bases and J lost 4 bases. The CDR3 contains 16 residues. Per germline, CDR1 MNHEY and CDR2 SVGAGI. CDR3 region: CASSYDRTGLGYGYTF. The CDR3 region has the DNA TGTGCCAGCAGTTACGACAGGACAGGGTTGGGCTATGGCTACACCTTC.

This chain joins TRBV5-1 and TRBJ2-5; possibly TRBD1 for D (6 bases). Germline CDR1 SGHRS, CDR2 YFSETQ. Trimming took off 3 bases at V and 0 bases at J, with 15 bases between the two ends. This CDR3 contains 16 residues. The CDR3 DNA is TGCGCCAGCAGCTCCAGGGGTAGCGCCTACCAAGAGACCCAGTACTTC. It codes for CASSSRGSAYQETQYF.

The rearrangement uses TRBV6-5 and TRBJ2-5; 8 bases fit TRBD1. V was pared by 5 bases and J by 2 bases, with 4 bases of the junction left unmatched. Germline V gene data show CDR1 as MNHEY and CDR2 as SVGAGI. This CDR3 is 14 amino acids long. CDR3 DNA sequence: TGTGCCAGCAGTCAGAGGGACAGGCAAGAGACCCAGTACTTC. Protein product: CASSQRDRQETQYF.

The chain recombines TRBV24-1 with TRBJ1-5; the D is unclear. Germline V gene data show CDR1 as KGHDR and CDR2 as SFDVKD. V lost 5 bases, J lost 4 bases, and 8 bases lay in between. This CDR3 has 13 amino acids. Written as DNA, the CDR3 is TGTGCCACCAGTGGGGCGGGTAATCAGCCCCAGCATTTT. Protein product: CATSGAGNQPQHF.

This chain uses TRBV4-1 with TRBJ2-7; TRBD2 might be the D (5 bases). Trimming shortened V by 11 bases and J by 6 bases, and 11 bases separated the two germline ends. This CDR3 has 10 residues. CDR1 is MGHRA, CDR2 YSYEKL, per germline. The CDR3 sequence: CAEEEVEQYF. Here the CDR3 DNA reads TGCGCCGAGGAGGAGGTCGAGCAGTACTTC.

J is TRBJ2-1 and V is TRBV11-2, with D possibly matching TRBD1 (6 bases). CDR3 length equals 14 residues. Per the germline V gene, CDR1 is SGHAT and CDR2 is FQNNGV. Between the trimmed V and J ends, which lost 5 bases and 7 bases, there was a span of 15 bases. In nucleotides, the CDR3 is TGTGCCAGCAGCCGAAGGGGTAGGGGGAATGAGCAGTTCTTC. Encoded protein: CASSRRGRGNEQFF.

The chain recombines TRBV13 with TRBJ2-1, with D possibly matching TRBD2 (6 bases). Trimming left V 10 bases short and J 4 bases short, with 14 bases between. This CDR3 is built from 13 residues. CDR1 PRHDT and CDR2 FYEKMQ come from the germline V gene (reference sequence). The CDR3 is CATRASEYNEQFF. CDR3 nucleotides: TGTGCCACGAGGGCTAGCGAATACAATGAGCAGTTCTTC.

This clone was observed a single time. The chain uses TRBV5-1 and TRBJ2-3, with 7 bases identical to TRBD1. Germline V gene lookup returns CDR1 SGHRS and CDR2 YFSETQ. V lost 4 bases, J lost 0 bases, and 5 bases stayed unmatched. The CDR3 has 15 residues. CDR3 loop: CASSADRDSTDTQYF. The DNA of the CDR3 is TGCGCCAGCAGCGCCGACAGGGATAGCACAGATACGCAGTATTTT.

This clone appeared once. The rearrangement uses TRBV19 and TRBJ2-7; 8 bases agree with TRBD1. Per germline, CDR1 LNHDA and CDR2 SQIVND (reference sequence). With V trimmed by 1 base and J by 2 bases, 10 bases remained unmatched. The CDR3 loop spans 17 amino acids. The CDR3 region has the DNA TGTGCCAGTAGTATAGTTTGGGACAGGAACGGGGCCTACGAGCAGTACTTC. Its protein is CASSIVWDRNGAYEQYF.

The CDR3 nucleotides read TGTGCCAGCAGCTTCACGAGAGGGGACACGGATGAGCAGTTCTTC. Translating gives CASSFTRGDTDEQFF. The chain joins TRBV7-9 to TRBJ2-1; D is possibly TRBD1 (6 bases). Germline assignment: CDR1 SEHNR and CDR2 FQNEAQ (reference sequence). The CDR3 contains 15 residues. Trimming removed 3 bases at V and 8 bases at J, with 17 bases between. Using reference TRBV7-9 and TRBJ2-1 for the parts outside the CDR3, the full variable domain is DTGVSQNPRHKITKRGQNVTFRCDPISEHNRLYWYRQTLGQGPEFLTYFQNEAQLEKSRLLSDRFSAERPKGSFSTLEIQRTEQGDSAMYLCASSFTRGDTDEQFFGPGTRLTVL.

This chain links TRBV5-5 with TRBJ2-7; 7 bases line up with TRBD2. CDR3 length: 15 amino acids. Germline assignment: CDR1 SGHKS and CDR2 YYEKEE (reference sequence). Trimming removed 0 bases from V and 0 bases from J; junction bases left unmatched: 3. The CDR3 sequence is CASSLVPGGSYEQYF. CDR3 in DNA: TGTGCCAGCAGCTTGGTTCCGGGGGGCTCCTACGAGCAGTACTTC. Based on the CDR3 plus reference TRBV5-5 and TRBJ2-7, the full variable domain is DAGVTQSPTHLIKTRGQQVTLRCSPISGHKSVSWYQQVLGQGPQFIFQYYEKEERGRGNFPDRFSARQFPNYSSELNVNALLLGDSALYLCASSLVPGGSYEQYFGPGTRLTVT.

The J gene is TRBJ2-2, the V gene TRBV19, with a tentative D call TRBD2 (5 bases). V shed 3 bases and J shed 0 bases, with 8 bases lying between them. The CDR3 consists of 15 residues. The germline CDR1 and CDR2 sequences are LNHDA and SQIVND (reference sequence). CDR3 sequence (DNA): TGTGCCAGTAGTATTATTAGCGCGAACACCGGGGAGCTGTTTTTT. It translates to CASSIISANTGELFF.

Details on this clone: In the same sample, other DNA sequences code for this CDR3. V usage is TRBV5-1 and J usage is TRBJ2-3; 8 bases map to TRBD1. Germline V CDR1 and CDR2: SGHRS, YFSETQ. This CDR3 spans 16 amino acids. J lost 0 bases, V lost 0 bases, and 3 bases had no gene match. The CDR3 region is CASSLAGTGSTDTQYF. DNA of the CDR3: TGCGCCAGCAGCTTGGCCGGGACAGGAAGCACAGATACGCAGTATTTT. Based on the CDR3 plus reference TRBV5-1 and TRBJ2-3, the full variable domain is KAGVTQTPRYLIKTRGQQVTLSCSPISGHRSVSWYQQTPGQGLQFLFEYFSETQRNKGNFPGRFSGRQFSNSRSEMNVSTLELGDSALYLCASSLAGTGSTDTQYFGPGTRLTVL.

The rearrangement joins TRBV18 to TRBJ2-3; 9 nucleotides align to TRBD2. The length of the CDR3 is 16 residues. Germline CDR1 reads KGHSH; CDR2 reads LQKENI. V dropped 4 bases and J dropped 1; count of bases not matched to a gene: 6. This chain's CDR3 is CASSLVAGARTDTQYF. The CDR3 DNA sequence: TGTGCCAGCTCACTGGTAGCGGGGGCCCGCACAGATACGCAGTATTTT.

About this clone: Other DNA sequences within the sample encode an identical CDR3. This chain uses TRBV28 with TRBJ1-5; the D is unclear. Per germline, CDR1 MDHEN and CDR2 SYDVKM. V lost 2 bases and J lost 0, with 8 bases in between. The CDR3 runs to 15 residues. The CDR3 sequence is CASSLQVYSNQPQHF. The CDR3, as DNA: TGTGCCAGCAGTTTACAGGTCTATAGCAATCAGCCCCAGCATTTT.

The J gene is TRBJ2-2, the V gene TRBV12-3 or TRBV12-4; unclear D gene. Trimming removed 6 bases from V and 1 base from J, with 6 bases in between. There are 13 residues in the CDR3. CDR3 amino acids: CASRLGNTGELFF. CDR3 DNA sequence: TGTGCCAGCAGACTCGGGAACACCGGGGAGCTGTTTTTT.

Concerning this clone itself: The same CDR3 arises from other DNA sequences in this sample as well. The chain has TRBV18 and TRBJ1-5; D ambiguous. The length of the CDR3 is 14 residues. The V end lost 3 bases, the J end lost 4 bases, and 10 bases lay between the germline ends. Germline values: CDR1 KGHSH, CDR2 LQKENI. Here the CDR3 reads CASSPEGGNQPQHF. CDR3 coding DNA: TGTGCCAGCTCACCGGAGGGAGGGAATCAGCCCCAGCATTTT.

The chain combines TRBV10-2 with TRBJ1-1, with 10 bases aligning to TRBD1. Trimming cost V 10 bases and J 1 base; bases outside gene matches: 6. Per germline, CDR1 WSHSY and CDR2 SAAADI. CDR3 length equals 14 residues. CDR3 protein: CATGRQGANTEAFF. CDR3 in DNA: TGCGCCACCGGGCGACAGGGGGCGAACACTGAAGCTTTCTTT.

In DNA, the CDR3 is TGTGCCATCAGTGAGGCACTACCATCGGGGGGCTACACCTTC. Translating gives CAISEALPSGGYTF. The V gene is TRBV10-3, the J gene TRBJ1-2; D remains ambiguous. Looked up from germline, CDR1 is ENHRY and CDR2 is SYGVKD. Between the trimmed V and J ends, which lost 2 bases and 8 bases, there was a span of 15 bases. The CDR3 loop spans 14 amino acids.

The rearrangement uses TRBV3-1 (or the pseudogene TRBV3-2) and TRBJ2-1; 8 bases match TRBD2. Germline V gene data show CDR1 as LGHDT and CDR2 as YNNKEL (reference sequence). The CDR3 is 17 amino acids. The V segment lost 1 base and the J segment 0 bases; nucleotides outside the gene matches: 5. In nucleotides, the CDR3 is TGTGCCAGCAGCCAAGGTCTTAGCGGGGCCTCCTACAATGAGCAGTTCTTC. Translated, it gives CASSQGLSGASYNEQFF.

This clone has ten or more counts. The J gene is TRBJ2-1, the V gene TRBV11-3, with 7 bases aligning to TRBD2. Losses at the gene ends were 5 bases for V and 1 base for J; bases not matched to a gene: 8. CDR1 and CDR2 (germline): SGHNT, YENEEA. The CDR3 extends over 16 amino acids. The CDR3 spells CASSPTGGGSYNEQFF. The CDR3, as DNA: TGTGCCAGCAGCCCGACTGGCGGGGGATCCTACAATGAGCAGTTCTTC.

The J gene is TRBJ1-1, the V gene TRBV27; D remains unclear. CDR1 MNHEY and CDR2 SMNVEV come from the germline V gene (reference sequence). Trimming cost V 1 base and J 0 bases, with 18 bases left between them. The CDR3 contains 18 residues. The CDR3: CASSLFPSAGTMNTEAFF. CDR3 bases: TGTGCCAGCAGTTTATTCCCCTCGGCAGGAACCATGAACACTGAAGCTTTCTTT.

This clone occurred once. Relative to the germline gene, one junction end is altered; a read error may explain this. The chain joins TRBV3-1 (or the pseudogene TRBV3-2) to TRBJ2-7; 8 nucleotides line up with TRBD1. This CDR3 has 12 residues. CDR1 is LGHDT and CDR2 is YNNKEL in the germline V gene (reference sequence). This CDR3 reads CASSRGQGRSRF. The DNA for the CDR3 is TGTGCCAGCAGCCGAGGACAGGGTCGTTCCCGCTTC.

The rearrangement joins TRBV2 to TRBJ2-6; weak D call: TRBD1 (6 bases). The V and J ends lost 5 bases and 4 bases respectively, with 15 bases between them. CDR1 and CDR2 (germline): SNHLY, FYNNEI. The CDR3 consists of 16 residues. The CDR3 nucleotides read TGTGCCAGCAGTCACTACAGGGTTGGGGGGGCCAACGTCCTGACTTTC. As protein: CASSHYRVGGANVLTF. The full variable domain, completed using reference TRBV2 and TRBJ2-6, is EPEVTQTPSHQVTQMGQEVILRCVPISNHLYFYWYRQILGQKVEFLVSFYNNEISEKSEIFDDQFSVERPDGSNFTLKIRSTKLEDSAMYFCASSHYRVGGANVLTFGAGSRLTVL.

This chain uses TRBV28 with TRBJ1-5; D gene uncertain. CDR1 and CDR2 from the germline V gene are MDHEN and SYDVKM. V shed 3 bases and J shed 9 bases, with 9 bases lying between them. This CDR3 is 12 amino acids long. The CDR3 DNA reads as TGTGCCAGCAGTTTTGCCGTTAGGCCCCAGCATTTT. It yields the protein CASSFAVRPQHF. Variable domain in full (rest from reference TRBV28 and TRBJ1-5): DVKVTQSSRYLVKRTGEKVFLECVQDMDHENMFWYRQDPGLGLRLIYFSYDVKMKEKGDIPEGYSVSREKKERFSLILESASTNQTSMYLCASSFAVRPQHFGDGTRLSIL.

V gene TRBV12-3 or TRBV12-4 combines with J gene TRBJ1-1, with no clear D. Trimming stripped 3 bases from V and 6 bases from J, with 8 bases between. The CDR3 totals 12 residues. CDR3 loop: CASSLEVAEAFF. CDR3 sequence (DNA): TGTGCCAGCAGTTTGGAGGTCGCTGAAGCTTTCTTT.